The source of this T cell receptor (beta chain) is a study of T cell changes during pregnancy in multiple sclerosis. Data came from immunoSEQ multiplex PCR; TCRdb stores just in-frame clones and leaves some out. The profile shows 28,000 or so clones, roughly 88% of them singletons. The receptor's source is a female donor in good health, enrolled as a control in a pregnancy study. The specimen was CD4+ T cells from peripheral blood mononuclear cells, collected in the first trimester of pregnancy.

Here the CDR3 reads CASSSYGGVTEAFF. The CDR3 DNA is TGTGCCAGCAGCTCGTACGGAGGAGTCACTGAAGCTTTCTTT. The chain combines TRBV5-4 with TRBJ1-1; D unclear. CDR3 length equals 14 residues. The V gene lost 3 bases and the J gene lost 4 bases, with 13 bases spanning the gap. CDR1 is SGHNT, CDR2 YYREEE, per germline (reference sequence).